This T cell receptor beta chain was captured by sequencing in a study of cytomegalovirus exposure and HLA in healthy donors. The PCR used 60 Vbeta and 13 Jbeta primers. Produced via immunoSEQ multiplex PCR; TCRdb's table is partial and in-frame only. The repertoire includes some 140,000 clones, more than 75% of them detected once, and more than 10% sits in the top ten. The sample was PBMCs. The clonotype originates from a man aged 25 to 45 in good health and CMV-seropositive.

The CDR3 coding sequence is TGTGCCTGGAGGGGCAACACTGAAGCTTTCTTT. Protein sequence: CAWRGNTEAFF. The V gene is TRBV30, the J gene TRBJ1-1; D is ambiguous. CDR1 and CDR2 (germline): GTSNPN, SVGIG (reference sequence). This CDR3 comprises 11 residues. With 3 bases removed from V and 2 bases from J, the gap between germline ends came to 4 bases.